These 5 T cell receptor beta chains share one sample of origin, sequenced in a study of CD8+CD57+ T cells in acquired aplastic anemia. Study-wide results and limits: Patients carried CD8+CD57+ cells that were less diverse than their total CD4+ and CD8+ pools.

Investigators profiled TCR beta VDJ and CDR3 from genomic DNA template. TCRdb reanalysed the reads using MiXCR and keeps one entry per CDR3 protein. The sample shows about 20,000 distinct CDR3 sequences, 40% of them seen only once. Antigens for these TCRs are unknown. Previously, flow cytometry had revealed CD8+CD57+ cell expansion in the patients chosen for sequencing. Sequenced input: CD8+CD57+ T cells sorted from PBMCs. Regarding subset: bead-enriched CD8+CD57+ effector memory T cells from SAA patients. These receptors were taken from a human donor with aplastic anemia.

This clonotype came up a few times. This rearrangement joins TRBV29-1 to TRBJ1-5; D perhaps matches TRBD1 (5 bases). The V end lost 6 bases, the J end lost 1 base, and 10 bases lay between the germline ends. Germline assignment: CDR1 SQVTM and CDR2 ANQGSEA. There are 13 residues in the CDR3. The CDR3 loop reads CSVAGGSNQPQHF. The CDR3 DNA follows: TGCAGCGTGGCGGGGGGGAGCAATCAGCCCCAGCATTTT. The full variable domain, its missing parts supplied by reference TRBV29-1 and TRBJ1-5, is SAVISQKPSRDICQRGTSLTIQCQVDSQVTMMFWYRQQPGQSLTLIATANQGSEATYESGFVIDKFPISRPNLTFSTLTVSNMSPEDSSIYLCSVAGGSNQPQHFGDGTRLSIL.

This rearrangement joins TRBV7-3 to TRBJ2-7; 9 bases are shared with TRBD2. The CDR3 spans 15 residues. CDR1 is SGHTA, CDR2 FQGTGA, per germline. V trimming: 2 bases; J trimming: 5 bases; junction bases outside the gene matches: 7. CDR3 sequence reads: CASSLRGGGADEQYF. The CDR3 bases are TGTGCCAGCAGCTTACGAGGCGGGGGGGCCGACGAGCAGTACTTC.

This clonotype was observed a handful of times. The genes are TRBV7-6 and TRBJ1-5, with D perhaps TRBD1 (5 bases). Germline V gene data show CDR1 as SGHVS and CDR2 as FNYEAQ. V gave up 1 base and J gave up 6 bases, with 10 bases separating them. CDR3 length equals 14 residues. This CDR3 is CASSLGPGPQPQHF. CDR3 nucleotides: TGTGCCAGCAGCTTAGGCCCAGGGCCTCAGCCCCAGCATTTT.

The table lists this clonotype with many counts. The chain carries TRBV5-1 and TRBJ2-3, with 7 bases lining up with TRBD2. The CDR3 is made up of 14 amino acids. The germline V gene encodes CDR1 SGHRS and CDR2 YFSETQ. V dropped 4 bases and J dropped 3; count of bases not matched to a gene: 5. CDR3 DNA: TGCGCCAGCAGCGACGGCGGGGGAACAGATACGCAGTATTTT. It specifies CASSDGGGTDTQYF.

In the case of this clonotype: One junction end does not reproduce the germline sequence, and a read error may be involved. The gene calls are TRBV5-1 and TRBJ2-7; D gene uncertain. There are 14 residues in the CDR3. In germline, CDR1 is SGHRS, CDR2 YFSETQ. The CDR3 reads CASSLGGALKAQYF. The CDR3 bases are TGTGCCAGCAGCTTGGGCGGTGCGTTGAAGGCCCAGTACTTC.